A single sample gave rise to the 25 T cell receptor beta chains below, sequenced in a study of blood T cell repertoires in COVID-19. The assay was immunoSEQ multiplex PCR, and TCRdb's table has in-frame clones only and misses some. The sample holds more than 200,000 clones, 85% to 90% seen once. Input material: PBMCs or T cells enriched from blood (not recorded which). These receptors all stem from a man aged 35 to 55 who had recovered from COVID-19.

The chain combines TRBV6-6 with TRBJ1-5, with D possibly matching TRBD1 (5 bases). The CDR3 consists of 15 residues. The V and J ends lost 6 bases and 2 bases respectively, with 14 bases between them. Germline-derived CDR1 and CDR2 are MNHNY and SVGAGI (reference sequence). CDR3 in amino acids: CASRSGSLGNQPQHF. CDR3 DNA sequence: TGTGCCAGCAGGTCAGGGTCCCTTGGCAATCAGCCCCAGCATTTT.

The chain employs TRBV2 and TRBJ1-5, with 8 nucleotides matching TRBD1. J gave up 5 bases and V 6 bases, and 3 bases lay outside the gene matches. The CDR3 runs to 13 residues. Looked up from germline, CDR1 is SNHLY and CDR2 is FYNNEI. Here the CDR3 reads CASRATGDQPQHF. The CDR3 DNA reads as TGTGCCAGCAGGGCGACAGGGGATCAGCCCCAGCATTTT.

This clone was detected once. The chain carries TRBV6-5 and TRBJ1-2, with D possibly TRBD1 on 5 matching bases. The CDR3 runs to 13 residues. Trimming took 6 bases from V and 4 from J, leaving 12 bases between them. CDR1 and CDR2 (germline): MNHEY, SVGAGI. CDR3 amino acids: CASSPGTRYGYTF. CDR3 nucleotide sequence: TGTGCCAGCAGCCCCGGGACTCGCTATGGCTACACCTTC.

The chain has TRBV24-1 and TRBJ1-2, with D perhaps matching TRBD1 (6 bases). The CDR3 runs to 14 residues. The germline V gene has CDR1 KGHDR and CDR2 SFDVKD. V was pared by 4 bases and J by 8 bases, with 16 bases between. In DNA form, the CDR3 reads TGTGCCACCAGTGACCCACAGGGCTCGGCAGGCTACACCTTC. Encoded protein: CATSDPQGSAGYTF.

V gene TRBV30 combines with J gene TRBJ2-6; no firm D call. Trimming took 8 bases from V and 0 from J, leaving 14 bases between them. There are 15 residues in the CDR3. Per the germline V gene, CDR1 is GTSNPN and CDR2 is SVGIG (reference sequence). DNA for the CDR3: TGTGCCACCGACCGCGGCGGCTCTGGGGCCAACGTCCTGACTTTC. Amino acids: CATDRGGSGANVLTF.

The chain is built from TRBV7-2 and TRBJ2-2; no reliable D call. Germline-derived CDR1 and CDR2 are SGHTA and FQGNSA. The V end lost 1 base, the J end lost 6 bases, and 9 bases lay between the germline ends. The CDR3 runs 14 residues. The CDR3 spells CASSLDRVPGELFF. The CDR3 DNA reads as TGTGCCAGCAGCTTAGATCGGGTACCCGGGGAGCTGTTTTTT.

This clone was recorded only once. CDR3 sequence: CASSFHLSGDFSTDTQYF. In DNA form, the CDR3 reads TGTGCCAGCAGTTTCCACCTTAGCGGGGACTTTAGCACAGATACGCAGTATTTT. The V call is TRBV6-2 or TRBV6-3, the J call TRBJ2-3; 8 bases fit TRBD2. With V trimmed by 4 bases and J by 0 bases, 12 bases remained unmatched. CDR1 is MNHEY, CDR2 SVGEGT, per germline. This CDR3 contains 18 residues.

V and J are TRBV4-1 and TRBJ1-5; D gene uncertain. The V and J ends lost 0 bases and 7 bases respectively, with 10 bases between them. CDR1 and CDR2 from the germline V gene are MGHRA and YSYEKL. The CDR3 covers 14 residues. CDR3 bases: TGCGCCAGCAGCCAAGAGAGTCGGAGACAGCCCCAGCATTTT. Its translation is CASSQESRRQPQHF.

The chain recombines TRBV24-1 with TRBJ2-1; TRBD2 matches at 10 bases. The ends lost 1 base at V and 6 bases at J; junction bases unmatched: 2. Germline CDR1 and CDR2: KGHDR and SFDVKD. The CDR3 is 15 residues long. In nucleotides, the CDR3 is TGTGCCACCAGTGATTTAGGGACTAGCGCCAATGAGCAGTTCTTC. Translating it yields CATSDLGTSANEQFF.

The chain employs TRBV29-1 and TRBJ2-1, with D possibly being TRBD1 (5 bases). V lost 7 bases and J 3 bases, leaving 13 bases between the germline ends. CDR1 SQVTM and CDR2 ANQGSEA come from the germline V gene. The CDR3 has 13 residues. CDR3 DNA: TGCAGCGCTAAACCAGGGTTCTACAATGAGCAGTTCTTC. Amino acids: CSAKPGFYNEQFF.

This chain links TRBV5-6 with TRBJ2-7; TRBD1 matches 7 bases. CDR1 and CDR2 (germline): SGHDT, YYEEEE. There are 16 residues in the CDR3. J gave up 3 bases and V 0 bases, and 9 bases lay outside the gene matches. CDR3 DNA sequence: TGTGCCAGCAGCTTGGCCCCCGCAGGGGGTTTCTACGAGCAGTACTTC. Translated: CASSLAPAGGFYEQYF.

The V call is TRBV11-2, the J call TRBJ2-7; TRBD1 agrees at 12 bases. From germline, CDR1 is SGHAT and CDR2 FQNNGV. V lost 2 bases to trimming and J lost 4 bases; unmatched junction nucleotides: 9. This CDR3 has 17 residues. CDR3 in DNA: TGTGCCAGCAGCTTATTCTCGTGGGGACAGGGGGCATACGAGCAGTACTTC. Translation: CASSLFSWGQGAYEQYF.

The chain has TRBV6-5 and TRBJ2-7; D is perhaps TRBD2 (5 bases). Trimming took off 0 bases at V and 2 bases at J, with 8 bases between the two ends. There are 14 residues in the CDR3. Per the germline V gene, CDR1 is MNHEY and CDR2 is SVGAGI. The chain's CDR3 is CASSYSKEAYEQYF. CDR3 bases: TGTGCCAGCAGTTACTCGAAGGAGGCCTACGAGCAGTACTTC.

The gene calls are TRBV5-6 and TRBJ2-3; D not certain. Deletions cut 0 bases from V and 6 bases from J, with 8 bases between. CDR1 SGHDT and CDR2 YYEEEE come from the germline V gene. This CDR3 has 13 residues. The CDR3 protein is CASSLVQSDTQYF. CDR3 coding DNA: TGTGCCAGCAGCTTGGTCCAGTCGGATACGCAGTATTTT.

This sequence joins TRBV29-1 and TRBJ2-7; D gene uncertain. This CDR3 has 14 residues. The V gene's germline CDR1 is SQVTM and CDR2 ANQGSEA. V was cut by 4 bases and J by 0 bases, with 13 bases left in between. CDR3 loop: CSVGFKYSSYEQYF. CDR3 nucleotide sequence: TGCAGCGTTGGTTTTAAGTACTCCTCCTACGAGCAGTACTTC.

The chain uses TRBV16 and TRBJ1-2; the D is unclear. Germline CDR1 is KGHSY and CDR2 is FQNENV. The length of the CDR3 is 13 residues. Trimming pared 4 bases from V and 8 bases from J, leaving 14 bases between. The CDR3 reads CASSPRPGIGYTF. Here the CDR3 DNA reads TGTGCCAGCAGCCCTCGGCCGGGTATCGGCTACACCTTC.

This clone was seen a few times. The CDR3 spells CASSPYTDTQYF. CDR3 coding DNA: TGTGCCAGCAGCCCCTACACAGATACGCAGTATTTT. V is TRBV7-2 and J is TRBJ2-3; D not certain. With 5 bases removed from V and 2 bases from J, the gap between germline ends came to 5 bases. CDR1 is SGHTA, CDR2 FQGNSA, per germline. CDR3 length: 12 amino acids.

The rearrangement joins TRBV18 to TRBJ1-1, with D hard to call. This CDR3 has 14 amino acids. V was pared by 1 base and J by 2 bases, with 8 bases between. Germline V lookup: CDR1 KGHSH, CDR2 LQKENI. The CDR3 region has the DNA TGTGCCAGCTCACCACGGCATTTAAACACTGAAGCTTTCTTT. Residues: CASSPRHLNTEAFF. Drawing the rest from reference TRBV18 and TRBJ1-1, the complete variable domain is NAGVMQNPRHLVRRRGQEARLRCSPMKGHSHVYWYRQLPEEGLKFMVYLQKENIIDESGMPKERFSAEFPKEGPSILRIQQVVRGDSAAYFCASSPRHLNTEAFFGQGTRLTVV.

CDR3 bases: TGCGCCAGCAGCCGGGACTGGGGATACGAGCAGTACTTC. Translated: CASSRDWGYEQYF. The chain combines TRBV5-1 with TRBJ2-7, with a weak D call TRBD2 (6 bases). CDR1 and CDR2 from the germline V gene are SGHRS and YFSETQ. V shed 4 bases and J shed 4 bases, with 12 bases lying between them. This CDR3 is 13 amino acids long.

The chain employs TRBV5-1 and TRBJ2-7, with 8 positions matching TRBD2. With 8 bases clipped from V and 3 bases from J, the junction kept 7 bases outside the gene matches. This CDR3 is built from 13 residues. From germline, CDR1 is SGHRS and CDR2 YFSETQ. The CDR3 loop is CARMTAGDYEQYF. DNA of the CDR3: TGCGCCAGAATGACAGCGGGAGACTACGAGCAGTACTTC.

The genes are TRBV24-1 and TRBJ2-2; D is uncertain. The V gene's germline CDR1 is KGHDR and CDR2 SFDVKD. The CDR3 is 13 amino acids. V lost 4 bases to trimming and J lost 1 base, with 3 bases between them. CDR3 protein: CATSDGNTGELFF. CDR3 DNA sequence: TGTGCCACCAGTGACGGGAACACCGGGGAGCTGTTTTTT.

This chain joins TRBV7-8 and TRBJ1-2; no firm D call. Germline V gene data show CDR1 as SGHVS and CDR2 as FQNEAQ. This CDR3 spans 15 amino acids. Deletions cut 5 bases from V and 1 base from J, with 14 bases between. The CDR3 sequence: CASSPRSGINYGYTF. For the CDR3, the DNA is TGTGCCAGCAGCCCTCGTAGCGGCATTAACTATGGCTACACCTTC. Filled out from reference TRBV7-8 and TRBJ1-2, the complete variable domain reads GAGVSQSPRYKVAKRGQDVALRCDPISGHVSLFWYQQALGQGPEFLTYFQNEAQLDKSGLPSDRFFAERPEGSVSTLKIQRTQQEDSAVYLCASSPRSGINYGYTFGSGTRLTVV.

The chain uses TRBV24-1 and TRBJ1-1; D not resolved. Germline V gene sequence: CDR1 KGHDR, CDR2 SFDVKD. The CDR3 totals 11 residues. V lost 4 bases and J 6 bases, leaving 5 bases between the germline ends. As DNA, the CDR3 is TGTGCCACCAGTGACGGGGCTGAAGCTTTCTTT. It encodes CATSDGAEAFF.

The J gene is TRBJ2-1, the V gene TRBV6-5, with 8 bases aligning to TRBD1. This CDR3 has 15 amino acids. V shed 6 bases, J shed 7 bases, and the junction held 11 bases outside the gene matches. Germline V lookup: CDR1 MNHEY, CDR2 SVGAGI. The CDR3 loop is CASSAGGRLMNEQFF. Written as DNA, the CDR3 is TGTGCCAGCAGCGCAGGGGGCCGTCTGATGAATGAGCAGTTCTTC.

This clone has only one observation. CDR3 coding DNA: TGCGCCAGCAGCCTCAAAACAGCTGGAAACACCATATATTTT. Its protein is CASSLKTAGNTIYF. The chain employs TRBV4-1 and TRBJ1-3; D unclear. CDR3 length: 14 residues. Trimming shortened V by 4 bases and J by 2 bases, and 9 bases separated the two germline ends. The V gene's germline CDR1 is MGHRA and CDR2 YSYEKL.